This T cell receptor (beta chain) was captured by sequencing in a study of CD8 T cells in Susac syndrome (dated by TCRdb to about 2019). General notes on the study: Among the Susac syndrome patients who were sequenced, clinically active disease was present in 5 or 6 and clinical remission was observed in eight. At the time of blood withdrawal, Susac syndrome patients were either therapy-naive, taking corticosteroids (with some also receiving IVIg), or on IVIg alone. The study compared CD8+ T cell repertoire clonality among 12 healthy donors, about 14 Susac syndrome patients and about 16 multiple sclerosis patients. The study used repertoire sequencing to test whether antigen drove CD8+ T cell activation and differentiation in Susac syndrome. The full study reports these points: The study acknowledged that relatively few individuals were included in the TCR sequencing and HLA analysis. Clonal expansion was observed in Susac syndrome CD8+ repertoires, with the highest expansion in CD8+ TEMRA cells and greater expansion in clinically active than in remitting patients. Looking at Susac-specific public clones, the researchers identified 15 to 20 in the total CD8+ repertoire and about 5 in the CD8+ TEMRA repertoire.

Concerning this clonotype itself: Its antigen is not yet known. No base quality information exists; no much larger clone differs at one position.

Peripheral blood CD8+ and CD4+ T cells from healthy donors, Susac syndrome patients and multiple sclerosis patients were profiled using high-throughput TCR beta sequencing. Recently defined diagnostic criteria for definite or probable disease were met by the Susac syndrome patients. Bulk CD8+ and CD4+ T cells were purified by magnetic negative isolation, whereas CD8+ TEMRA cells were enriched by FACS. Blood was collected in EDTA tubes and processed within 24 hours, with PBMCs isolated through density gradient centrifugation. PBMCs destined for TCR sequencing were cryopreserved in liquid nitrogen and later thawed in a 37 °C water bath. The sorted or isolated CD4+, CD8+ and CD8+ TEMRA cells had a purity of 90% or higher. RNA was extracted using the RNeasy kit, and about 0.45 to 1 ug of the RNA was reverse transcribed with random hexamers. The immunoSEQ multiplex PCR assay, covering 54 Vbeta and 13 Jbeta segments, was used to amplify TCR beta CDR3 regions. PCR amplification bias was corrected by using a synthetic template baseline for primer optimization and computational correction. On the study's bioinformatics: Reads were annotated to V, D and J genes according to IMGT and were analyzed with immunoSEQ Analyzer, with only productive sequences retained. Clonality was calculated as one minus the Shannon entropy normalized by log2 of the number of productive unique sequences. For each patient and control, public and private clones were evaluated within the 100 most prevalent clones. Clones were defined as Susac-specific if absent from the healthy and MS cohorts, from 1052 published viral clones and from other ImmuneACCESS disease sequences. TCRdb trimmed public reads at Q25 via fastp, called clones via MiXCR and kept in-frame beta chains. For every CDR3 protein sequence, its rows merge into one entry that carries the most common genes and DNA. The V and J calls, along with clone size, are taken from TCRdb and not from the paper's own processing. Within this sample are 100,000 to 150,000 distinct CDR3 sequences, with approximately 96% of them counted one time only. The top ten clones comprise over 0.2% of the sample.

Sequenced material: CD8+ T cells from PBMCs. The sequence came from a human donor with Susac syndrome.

Read as DNA, the sequence is TGTGCCAGCAGTGAAGCTTCTGAGCGGGAGCAGGGGTACGAGCAGTACTTC. This encodes CASSEASEREQGYEQYF. This chain is built from TRBV2 and TRBJ2-7, with 8 middle bases fitting TRBD2. CDR1 is given as SNHLY and CDR2 as FYNNEI, both from the germline V gene. Relative to germline, V is missing 0 bases and J is missing 4 bases, with 11 bases of the junction outside any gene match. The CDR3 sequence holds 17 residues, the cysteine and phenylalanine included. Just the 51-base CDR3 DNA is kept, in frame starting at base 1.